This T cell receptor beta chain was observed in a study of resident and recirculating memory T cells in vitiligo. Confetti depigmentation, marking active vitiligo, was absent in these patients. Libraries were prepared by immunoSEQ multiplex PCR; TCRdb keeps only in-frame clonotypes and omits some of them. Among roughly 80,000 clones, 92% were seen once, and the ten largest hold about 5%. Germline CDR1 LGHNA, CDR2 YSLEER. V lost 1 base to trimming and J lost 2 bases, with 18 bases between them. The CDR3 is 17 residues long. The chain links TRBV4-3 to TRBJ2-7; D perhaps matches TRBD2 (6 bases). The clonotype comes from a male donor with vitiligo. Specimen: blood. CDR3: CASSQVGGVAVPYEQYF. The CDR3 DNA follows: TGCGCCAGCAGCCAAGTGGGCGGAGTAGCGGTTCCCTACGAGCAGTACTTC.